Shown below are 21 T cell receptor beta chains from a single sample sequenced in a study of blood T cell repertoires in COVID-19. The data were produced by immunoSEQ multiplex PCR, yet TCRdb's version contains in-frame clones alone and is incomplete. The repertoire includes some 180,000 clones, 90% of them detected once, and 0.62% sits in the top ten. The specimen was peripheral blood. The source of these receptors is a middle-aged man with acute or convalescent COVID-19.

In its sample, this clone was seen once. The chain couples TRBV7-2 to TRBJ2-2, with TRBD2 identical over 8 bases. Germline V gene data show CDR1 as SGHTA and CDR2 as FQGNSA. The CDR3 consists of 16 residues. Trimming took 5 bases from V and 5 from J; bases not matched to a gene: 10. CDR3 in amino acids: CASSRMGTSGTGELFF. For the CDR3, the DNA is TGTGCCAGCAGCCGGATGGGGACTAGTGGGACCGGGGAGCTGTTTTTT.

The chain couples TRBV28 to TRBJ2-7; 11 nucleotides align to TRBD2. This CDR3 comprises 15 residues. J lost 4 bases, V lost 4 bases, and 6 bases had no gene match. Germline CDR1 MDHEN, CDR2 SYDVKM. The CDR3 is CASSWSSGGYYEQYV. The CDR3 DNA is TGTGCCAGCAGTTGGTCTAGCGGGGGGTATTACGAGCAGTACGTC.

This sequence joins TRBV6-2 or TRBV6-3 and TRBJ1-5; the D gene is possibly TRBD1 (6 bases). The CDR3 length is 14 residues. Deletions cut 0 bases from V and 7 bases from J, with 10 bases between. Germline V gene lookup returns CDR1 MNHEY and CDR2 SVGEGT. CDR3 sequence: CASSYSTRGQPQHF. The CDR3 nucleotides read TGTGCCAGCAGTTACTCCACTAGGGGGCAGCCCCAGCATTTT.

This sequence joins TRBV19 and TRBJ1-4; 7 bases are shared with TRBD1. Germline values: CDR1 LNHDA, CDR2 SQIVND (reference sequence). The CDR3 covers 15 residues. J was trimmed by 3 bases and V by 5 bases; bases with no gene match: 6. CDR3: CASSDRVSPNEKLFF. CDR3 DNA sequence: TGTGCCAGTAGTGACAGGGTGAGCCCTAATGAAAAACTGTTTTTT.

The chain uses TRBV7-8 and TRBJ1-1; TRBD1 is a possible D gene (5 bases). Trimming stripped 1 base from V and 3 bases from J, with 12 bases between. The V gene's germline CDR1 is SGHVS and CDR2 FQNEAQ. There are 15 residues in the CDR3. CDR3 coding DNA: TGTGCCAGCAGCTTAGGTGGGGCCGTGTACACTGAAGCTTTCTTT. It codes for CASSLGGAVYTEAFF. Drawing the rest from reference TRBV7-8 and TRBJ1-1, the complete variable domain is GAGVSQSPRYKVAKRGQDVALRCDPISGHVSLFWYQQALGQGPEFLTYFQNEAQLDKSGLPSDRFFAERPEGSVSTLKIQRTQQEDSAVYLCASSLGGAVYTEAFFGQGTRLTVV.

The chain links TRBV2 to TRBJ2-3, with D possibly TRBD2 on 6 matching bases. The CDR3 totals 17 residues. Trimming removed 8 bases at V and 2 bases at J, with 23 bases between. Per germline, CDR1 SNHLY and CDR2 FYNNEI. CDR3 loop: CASCRRGAPSHTDTQYF. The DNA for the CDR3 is TGTGCCAGCTGTCGGCGGGGAGCCCCCTCTCACACAGATACGCAGTATTTT.

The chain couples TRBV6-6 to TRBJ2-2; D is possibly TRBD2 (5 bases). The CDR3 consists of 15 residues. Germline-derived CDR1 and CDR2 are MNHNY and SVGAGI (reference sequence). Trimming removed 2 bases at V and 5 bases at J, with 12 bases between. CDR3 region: CASSYGDGRTGELFF. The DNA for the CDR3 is TGTGCCAGCAGTTACGGGGATGGGAGAACCGGGGAGCTGTTTTTT.

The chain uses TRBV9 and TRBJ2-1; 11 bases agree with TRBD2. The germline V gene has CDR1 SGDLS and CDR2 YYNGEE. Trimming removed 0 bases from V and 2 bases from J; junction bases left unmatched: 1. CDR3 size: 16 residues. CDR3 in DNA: TGTGCCAGCAGCGTAGGACTAGCGGGAACCTACAATGAGCAGTTCTTC. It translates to CASSVGLAGTYNEQFF.

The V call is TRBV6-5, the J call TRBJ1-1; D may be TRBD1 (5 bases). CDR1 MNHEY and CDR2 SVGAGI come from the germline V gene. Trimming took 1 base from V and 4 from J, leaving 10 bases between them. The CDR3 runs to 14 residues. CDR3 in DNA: TGTGCCAGCAGTTACTACCGGGGGAGCACTGAAGCTTTCTTT. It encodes CASSYYRGSTEAFF.

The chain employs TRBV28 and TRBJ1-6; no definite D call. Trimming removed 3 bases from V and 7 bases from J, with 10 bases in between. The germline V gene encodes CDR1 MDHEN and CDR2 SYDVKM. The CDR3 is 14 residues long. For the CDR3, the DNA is TGTGCCAGCAGTTTTACGTGGGCGAATTCACCCCTCCACTTT. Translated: CASSFTWANSPLHF.

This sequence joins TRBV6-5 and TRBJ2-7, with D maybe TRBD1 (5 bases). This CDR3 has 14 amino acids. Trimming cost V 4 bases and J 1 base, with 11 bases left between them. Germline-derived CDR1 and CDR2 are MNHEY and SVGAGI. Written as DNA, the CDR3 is TGTGCCAGCAGTTGGATAGACAGTTCCTACGAGCAGTACTTC. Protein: CASSWIDSSYEQYF.

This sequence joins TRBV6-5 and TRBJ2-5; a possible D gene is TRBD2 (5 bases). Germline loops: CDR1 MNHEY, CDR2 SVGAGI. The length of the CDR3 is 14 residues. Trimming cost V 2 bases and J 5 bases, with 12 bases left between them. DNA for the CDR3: TGTGCCAGCAGTTACAGCGGTTTTCGGGAGACCCAGTACTTC. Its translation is CASSYSGFRETQYF.

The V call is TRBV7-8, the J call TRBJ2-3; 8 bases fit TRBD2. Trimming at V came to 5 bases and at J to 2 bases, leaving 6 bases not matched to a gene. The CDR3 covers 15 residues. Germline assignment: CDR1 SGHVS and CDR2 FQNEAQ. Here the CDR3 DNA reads TGTGCCAGCAGCCCCTTAGCGGGAACCACAGATACGCAGTATTTT. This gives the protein CASSPLAGTTDTQYF.

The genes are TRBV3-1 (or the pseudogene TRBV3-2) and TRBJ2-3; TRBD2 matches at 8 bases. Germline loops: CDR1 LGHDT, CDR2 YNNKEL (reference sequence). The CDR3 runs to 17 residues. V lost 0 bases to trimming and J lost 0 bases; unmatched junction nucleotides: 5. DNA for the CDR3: TGTGCCAGCAGCCAAGATCTTAGCGGGACTAGCACAGATACGCAGTATTTT. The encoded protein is CASSQDLSGTSTDTQYF.

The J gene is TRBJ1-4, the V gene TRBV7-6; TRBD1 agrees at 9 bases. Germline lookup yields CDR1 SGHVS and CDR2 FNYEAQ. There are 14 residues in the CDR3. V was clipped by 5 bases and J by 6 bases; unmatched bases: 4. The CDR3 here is CASSPGTGHEKLFF. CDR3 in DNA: TGTGCCAGCAGCCCCGGGACAGGGCATGAAAAACTGTTTTTT.

Here the CDR3 DNA reads TGTGCCAGCAGACCCGGAACAGTTGGGTCCTACGAGCAGTACTTC. Residues: CASRPGTVGSYEQYF. The chain uses TRBV27 and TRBJ2-7; D gene uncertain. This CDR3 comprises 15 residues. Germline V CDR1 and CDR2: MNHEY, SMNVEV (reference sequence). V was clipped by 6 bases and J by 1 base, with 16 bases between them.

CDR3 residues: CASSHWGGATNEKLFF. The DNA of the CDR3 is TGTGCCAGCAGCCACTGGGGGGGCGCAACTAATGAAAAACTGTTTTTT. The chain joins TRBV11-2 to TRBJ1-4; maybe TRBD1 (6 bases). Germline CDR1 SGHAT, CDR2 FQNNGV. This CDR3 region has 16 residues. V gave up 5 bases and J gave up 0 bases, with 13 bases separating them.

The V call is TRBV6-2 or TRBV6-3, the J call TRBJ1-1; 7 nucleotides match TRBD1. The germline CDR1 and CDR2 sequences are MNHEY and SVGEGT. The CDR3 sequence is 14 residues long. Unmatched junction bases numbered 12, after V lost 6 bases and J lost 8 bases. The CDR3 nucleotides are TGTGCCAGCAGCCAACATGGGACAGCACCCGAAGCTTTCTTT. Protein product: CASSQHGTAPEAFF.

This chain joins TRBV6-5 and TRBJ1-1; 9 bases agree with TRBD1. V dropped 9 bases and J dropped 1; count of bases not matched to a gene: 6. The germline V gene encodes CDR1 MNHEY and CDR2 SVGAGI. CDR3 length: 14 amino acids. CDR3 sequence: CASGTGRANTEAFF. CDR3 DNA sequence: TGTGCCAGTGGGACAGGGAGGGCGAACACTGAAGCTTTCTTT.

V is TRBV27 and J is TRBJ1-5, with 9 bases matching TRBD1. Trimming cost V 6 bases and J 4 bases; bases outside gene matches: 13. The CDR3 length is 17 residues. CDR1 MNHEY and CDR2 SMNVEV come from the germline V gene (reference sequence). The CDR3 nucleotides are TGTGCCAGCAGCGGCGGGACAGGGCCTGGGAGGAATCAGCCCCAGCATTTT. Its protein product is CASSGGTGPGRNQPQHF.

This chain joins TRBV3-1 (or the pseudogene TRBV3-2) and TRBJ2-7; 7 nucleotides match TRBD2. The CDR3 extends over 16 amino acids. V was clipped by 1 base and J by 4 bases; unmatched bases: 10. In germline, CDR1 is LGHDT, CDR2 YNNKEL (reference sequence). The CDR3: CASSQVASGDKYEQYF. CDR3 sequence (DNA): TGTGCCAGCAGCCAAGTCGCTAGCGGCGATAAGTACGAGCAGTACTTC.